This T cell receptor (beta chain) came from a study of metastatic and nonmetastatic thyroid tumors. Findings of the study overall: The study reportedly found significantly higher TCR beta diversity in malignant thyroid tumors than benign nodules, in blood and tumor.

Before thyroid surgery, none of the patients had received any treatment. This clone was detected ten times or more. Its specificity is not known. Methods used by the authors: Construction of a distant-metastasis classifier for papillary thyroid cancer relied on CDR3 differences across clinicopathological groups. TCRdb reanalyzed the PCR reads via MiXCR. These V and J calls originate from TCRdb's pipeline instead of the authors' own analysis. The repertoire holds under 40,000 clones, with 17% as singletons. Germline values: CDR1 SGHNT, CDR2 YYREEE (reference sequence). There are 15 residues in the CDR3. Deletions cut 5 bases from V and 0 bases from J, with 15 bases between.

This chain uses TRBV5-4 with TRBJ2-7; D ambiguous. This receptor was taken from a female donor with papillary thyroid cancer or a benign thyroid nodule (not recorded which). Some clones in this sample may be carry-over from other donors' samples. Input material: blood. For the CDR3, the DNA is TGTGCCAGCAGTCTAGACCGTCACAGCTCCTACGAGCAGTACTTC. Translated: CASSLDRHSSYEQYF.